Below, 17 T cell receptor beta chains from the same sample are listed, as sequenced in a study of blood T cell repertoires in COVID-19. Profiling relied on immunoSEQ multiplex PCR, and the TCRdb table lists in-frame clones only, not all of them. The sample has about 160,000 clones, over 60% seen once. The source material was peripheral blood. The receptor set was obtained from a man in his 60s with acute or convalescent COVID-19.

V is TRBV15 and J is TRBJ2-7; D ambiguous. This CDR3 is built from 13 residues. The germline gives CDR1 LNHNV, CDR2 YYDKDF (reference sequence). Trimming left V 1 base short and J 6 bases short, with 10 bases between. The CDR3 bases are TGTGCCACCAGCAGAGTTAACCCGGGCGAGCAGTACTTC. It specifies CATSRVNPGEQYF.

The chain uses TRBV18 and TRBJ2-3, with 15 nucleotides matching TRBD2. The CDR3 length is 17 residues. Trimming removed 4 bases from V and 5 bases from J; junction bases left unmatched: 7. CDR1 is KGHSH, CDR2 LQKENI, per germline. The CDR3 spells CASSRGLAGGPEDTQYF. In nucleotides, the CDR3 is TGTGCCAGCTCACGCGGACTAGCGGGGGGGCCTGAAGATACGCAGTATTTT.

This clone came up once. The chain is built from TRBV2 and TRBJ2-7; 7 bases match TRBD1. Germline V gives CDR1 SNHLY, CDR2 FYNNEI. There are 12 residues in the CDR3. The CDR3: CATQGNAYEQYF. DNA of the CDR3: TGTGCTACACAGGGGAACGCCTACGAGCAGTACTTC.

J is TRBJ1-1 and V is TRBV2; the match to TRBD1 covers 7 bases. V was clipped by 11 bases and J by 1 base; unmatched bases: 7. The germline CDR1 and CDR2 sequences are SNHLY and FYNNEI. This CDR3 has 13 residues. The CDR3 sequence: CAVQGQPNTEAFF. CDR3 in DNA: TGTGCCGTCCAGGGACAGCCGAACACTGAAGCTTTCTTT. Supplemented by reference TRBV2 and TRBJ1-1, the full variable domain reads EPEVTQTPSHQVTQMGQEVILRCVPISNHLYFYWYRQILGQKVEFLVSFYNNEISEKSEIFDDQFSVERPDGSNFTLKIRSTKLEDSAMYFCAVQGQPNTEAFFGQGTRLTVV.

The chain combines TRBV19 with TRBJ1-1; D gene unclear. The CDR3 covers 13 residues. Trimming took off 6 bases at V and 6 bases at J, with 14 bases between the two ends. CDR1 and CDR2 (germline): LNHDA, SQIVND (reference sequence). In DNA form, the CDR3 reads TGTGCCAGTAGAGTCACCCCCAGCGCTGAAGCTTTCTTT. Protein product: CASRVTPSAEAFF.

The chain has TRBV7-8 and TRBJ1-2; tentatively, D is TRBD1 (5 bases). V lost 5 bases and J lost 4, with 14 bases in between. The CDR3 runs to 14 residues. Germline CDR1 reads SGHVS; CDR2 reads FQNEAQ. For the CDR3, the DNA is TGTGCCAGCAGCCGAGAGGGACTGACCTATGGCTACACCTTC. It translates to CASSREGLTYGYTF.

In its sample, this clone was seen a few times. The V call is TRBV4-3, the J call TRBJ2-2, with 9 bases that match TRBD1. Per germline, CDR1 LGHNA and CDR2 YSLEER. V lost 4 bases to trimming and J lost 6 bases; unmatched junction nucleotides: 6. The CDR3 spans 15 residues. The CDR3 coding sequence is TGCGCCAGCAGCCGAAGCCGGACAGGGGCCGGGGAGCTGTTTTTT. Encoded protein: CASSRSRTGAGELFF.

V gene TRBV25-1 combines with J gene TRBJ1-2; D remains unclear. Trimming cost V 5 bases and J 8 bases, with 24 bases left between them. The CDR3 extends over 16 amino acids. Germline lookup yields CDR1 MGHDK and CDR2 SYGVNS. The CDR3 region has the DNA TGTGCCAGCAGTTCCCGGATAACTCTTCGGCCGGAGGGCTACACCTTC. Translating it yields CASSSRITLRPEGYTF.

This sequence joins TRBV9 and TRBJ1-1; 12 bases agree with TRBD1. Germline CDR1 is SGDLS and CDR2 is YYNGEE. The CDR3 runs to 14 residues. V lost 2 bases, J lost 10 bases, and 6 bases stayed unmatched. The CDR3 loop is CASSVSGTGGRAFF. The CDR3 nucleotides read TGTGCCAGCAGCGTTTCCGGGACAGGGGGCAGAGCTTTCTTT.

The chain joins TRBV9 to TRBJ1-2; TRBD1 is a possible D gene (5 bases). The germline gives CDR1 SGDLS, CDR2 YYNGEE. Deletions cut 2 bases from V and 2 bases from J, with 13 bases between. This CDR3 contains 15 residues. The CDR3 loop is CASSVGGAINYGYTF. As DNA, the CDR3 is TGTGCCAGCAGCGTTGGCGGGGCAATAAACTATGGCTACACCTTC.

J is TRBJ1-5 and V is TRBV12-5; the D gene is possibly TRBD1 (5 bases). V lost 10 bases and J lost 7, with 14 bases in between. CDR1 is LGHNT, CDR2 FRNRAP, per germline. The CDR3 sequence is 12 residues long. The chain's CDR3 is CATTGGEQPQHF. CDR3 nucleotides: TGTGCTACTACCGGAGGGGAGCAGCCCCAGCATTTT. Using reference TRBV12-5 and TRBJ1-5 for the parts outside the CDR3, the full variable domain is DARVTQTPRHKVTEMGQEVTMRCQPILGHNTVFWYRQTMMQGLELLAYFRNRAPLDDSGMPKDRFSAEMPDATLATLKIQPSEPRDSAVYFCATTGGEQPQHFGDGTRLSIL.

The chain links TRBV9 to TRBJ2-1; a weak D match, TRBD2 (7 bases). The CDR3 has 15 amino acids. Germline loops: CDR1 SGDLS, CDR2 YYNGEE. V dropped 0 bases and J dropped 5 bases, with 12 bases sitting between them. The CDR3 spells CASSVGRGANNEQFF. CDR3 bases: TGTGCCAGCAGCGTAGGACGGGGGGCAAACAATGAGCAGTTCTTC.

This chain uses TRBV4-3 with TRBJ1-2, with D unclear. V lost 1 base and J lost 6, with 15 bases in between. The CDR3 sequence is 15 residues long. Germline loops: CDR1 LGHNA, CDR2 YSLEER. CDR3 in amino acids: CASSQVRSGRDGYTF. Here the CDR3 DNA reads TGCGCCAGCAGCCAAGTCCGAAGCGGGAGGGATGGCTACACCTTC.

The chain employs TRBV29-1 and TRBJ1-2; 8 bases agree with TRBD1. J gave up 7 bases and V 2 bases, and 9 bases lay outside the gene matches. Looked up from germline, CDR1 is SQVTM and CDR2 is ANQGSEA. The CDR3 contains 14 residues. Written as DNA, the CDR3 is TGCAGCGTTGAAATTCGGCAGGGGGCTTTTGGCTACACCTTC. Translation gives CSVEIRQGAFGYTF.

The chain has TRBV18 and TRBJ2-7; D gene ambiguous. This CDR3 is built from 13 residues. CDR1 is KGHSH, CDR2 LQKENI, per germline. V lost 2 bases to trimming and J lost 2 bases, with 7 bases between them. CDR3 loop: CASSPTATYEQYF. DNA of the CDR3: TGTGCCAGCTCACCAACAGCAACCTACGAGCAGTACTTC. Supplemented by reference TRBV18 and TRBJ2-7, the full variable domain reads NAGVMQNPRHLVRRRGQEARLRCSPMKGHSHVYWYRQLPEEGLKFMVYLQKENIIDESGMPKERFSAEFPKEGPSILRIQQVVRGDSAAYFCASSPTATYEQYFGPGTRLTVT.

This chain joins TRBV7-8 and TRBJ1-2; no clear D. Trimming stripped 1 base from V and 3 bases from J, with 9 bases between. The CDR3 is 14 residues long. Looked up from germline, CDR1 is SGHVS and CDR2 is FQNEAQ. This CDR3 is CASSLGRGDYGYTF. The CDR3 nucleotides are TGTGCCAGCAGCTTAGGGCGCGGGGACTATGGCTACACCTTC.

The J gene is TRBJ2-7, the V gene TRBV19, with D possibly being TRBD1 (6 bases). CDR1 and CDR2 from the germline V gene are LNHDA and SQIVND (reference sequence). The V end was cut by 5 bases, the J end by 2 bases, with 13 bases between. The length of the CDR3 is 14 residues. The CDR3, as DNA: TGTGCCAGTAGTTACACGACAGGACCCTACGAGCAGTACTTC. It codes for CASSYTTGPYEQYF. Based on the CDR3 plus reference TRBV19 and TRBJ2-7, the full variable domain is DGGITQSPKYLFRKEGQNVTLSCEQNLNHDAMYWYRQDPGQGLRLIYYSQIVNDFQKGDIAEGYSVSREKKESFPLTVTSAQKNPTAFYLCASSYTTGPYEQYFGPGTRLTVT.